The 18 T cell receptor beta chains given below trace back to one sample, sequenced in a study of T cell responses to AZD1222 COVID-19 vaccine. Generated by immunoSEQ multiplex PCR, the TCRdb table keeps only in-frame clones and is missing some. The sample holds about 190,000 clones, under 95% seen once. Specimen: peripheral blood, collected on day 0 of AZD1222 vaccination. These receptors all come from an adult in good health.

The CDR3 DNA follows: TGTGCCAGCAGCCCCCAGGGAGGCTACACTGAAGCTTTCTTT. Translating gives CASSPQGGYTEAFF. V usage is TRBV3-1 (or the pseudogene TRBV3-2) and J usage is TRBJ1-1; perhaps TRBD1 as D (5 bases). The CDR3 consists of 14 residues. Germline lookup yields CDR1 LGHDT and CDR2 YNNKEL (reference sequence). V lost 4 bases and J 3 bases, leaving 12 bases between the germline ends.

The rearrangement joins TRBV7-8 to TRBJ2-7; D possibly corresponds to TRBD1 (6 bases). V was pared by 5 bases and J by 6 bases, with 20 bases between. CDR3 length: 15 residues. Germline V gene data show CDR1 as SGHVS and CDR2 as FQNEAQ. Written as DNA, the CDR3 is TGTGCCAGCAGCCTAAACAGGGATATCATTCTCGAGCAGTACTTC. Translation gives CASSLNRDIILEQYF.

V gene TRBV28 combines with J gene TRBJ2-1, with 14 bases identical to TRBD2. V dropped 8 bases and J dropped 12; count of bases not matched to a gene: 12. This CDR3 is 15 amino acids long. Per germline, CDR1 MDHEN and CDR2 SYDVKM. The CDR3 here is CASSNTGTSGSLQFF. The DNA of the CDR3 is TGTGCCAGCTCTAATACCGGGACTAGCGGGAGTTTGCAGTTCTTC.

The chain uses TRBV7-8 and TRBJ2-2, with 12 positions matching TRBD2. V was clipped by 5 bases and J by 5 bases; unmatched bases: 6. CDR3 length equals 16 residues. Germline-derived CDR1 and CDR2 are SGHVS and FQNEAQ. This CDR3 is CASSLWTSGKTGELFF. The CDR3 DNA sequence: TGTGCCAGCAGCCTGTGGACTAGCGGGAAGACCGGGGAGCTGTTTTTT. The full variable domain, with the rest looked up from reference TRBV7-8 and TRBJ2-2, is GAGVSQSPRYKVAKRGQDVALRCDPISGHVSLFWYQQALGQGPEFLTYFQNEAQLDKSGLPSDRFFAERPEGSVSTLKIQRTQQEDSAVYLCASSLWTSGKTGELFFGEGSRLTVL.

The gene calls are TRBV10-3 and TRBJ2-1; D is possibly TRBD1 (5 bases). This CDR3 region has 14 residues. Trimming stripped 0 bases from V and 7 bases from J, with 10 bases between. CDR1 and CDR2 (germline): ENHRY, SYGVKD. The CDR3 DNA reads as TGTGCCATCAGTGAGTCGACAGTGATGAATGAGCAGTTCTTC. Translating gives CAISESTVMNEQFF.

The chain uses TRBV10-2 and TRBJ2-7; a weak D match, TRBD1 (5 bases). The CDR3 totals 15 residues. Germline values: CDR1 WSHSY, CDR2 SAAADI. V gave up 2 bases and J gave up 6 bases, with 17 bases separating them. The CDR3 bases are TGCGCCAGCAGTGAGGTAGTGATAAAAAGGGGCGAGCAGTACTTC. Translated, it gives CASSEVVIKRGEQYF.

The CDR3 region is CASSLGLAVTDTQYF. CDR3 in DNA: TGTGCCAGCAGCTTAGGGCTAGCGGTCACAGATACGCAGTATTTT. V is TRBV13 and J is TRBJ2-3, with 7 nucleotides matching TRBD2. Germline lookup yields CDR1 PRHDT and CDR2 FYEKMQ (reference sequence). V gave up 0 bases and J gave up 2 bases; unmatched junction bases: 2. The CDR3 has 15 amino acids.

The chain joins TRBV6-6 to TRBJ2-6; the D gene is possibly TRBD1 (7 bases). The CDR3 runs 18 residues. The V gene's germline CDR1 is MNHNY and CDR2 SVGAGI (reference sequence). V lost 5 bases and J 0 bases, leaving 17 bases between the germline ends. CDR3 protein: CASSREPGQFSGANVLTF. The CDR3, as DNA: TGTGCCAGCAGTCGGGAGCCGGGACAGTTCTCTGGGGCCAACGTCCTGACTTTC.

The CDR3, as DNA: TGTGCCAGCTCACCAGAAGCGGTTCGGGATGGCTACACCTTC. Its translation is CASSPEAVRDGYTF. The chain is built from TRBV18 and TRBJ1-2; the D is unclear. Trimming shortened V by 2 bases and J by 6 bases, and 13 bases separated the two germline ends. CDR1 and CDR2 (germline): KGHSH, LQKENI. The CDR3 consists of 14 residues.

The CDR3 coding sequence is TGTGCCAGCAGCTCAAAATACACCGGGGAGCTGTTTTTT. Translating it yields CASSSKYTGELFF. The V and J genes are TRBV7-2 and TRBJ2-2; D ambiguous. CDR1 is SGHTA and CDR2 is FQGNSA in the germline V gene. V lost 4 bases to trimming and J lost 3 bases, with 6 bases between them. The CDR3 totals 13 residues.

About this clone itself: The same CDR3 arises from other DNA sequences in this sample as well. The J gene is TRBJ1-6, the V gene TRBV5-1, with 7 positions matching TRBD1. Germline CDR1 SGHRS, CDR2 YFSETQ. V lost 4 bases, J lost 7 bases, and 2 bases stayed unmatched. This CDR3 has 13 amino acids. CDR3 DNA: TGCGCCAGCAGCCCGGACAGGAATTCACCCCTCCACTTT. Its translation: CASSPDRNSPLHF.

J is TRBJ2-7 and V is TRBV3-1 (or the pseudogene TRBV3-2); D gene uncertain. Trimming removed 3 bases from V and 2 bases from J, with 5 bases in between. Looked up from germline, CDR1 is LGHDT and CDR2 is YNNKEL (reference sequence). The CDR3 loop spans 12 amino acids. Here the CDR3 reads CASSQATYEQYF. As DNA, the CDR3 is TGTGCCAGCAGCCAGGCGACCTACGAGCAGTACTTC.

V gene TRBV28 combines with J gene TRBJ2-6; D is perhaps TRBD1 or TRBD2 (6 bases each). With 4 bases removed from V and 2 bases from J, the gap between germline ends came to 15 bases. The CDR3 extends over 17 amino acids. The germline V gene encodes CDR1 MDHEN and CDR2 SYDVKM. For the CDR3, the DNA is TGTGCCAGCAGTTCCCCGGGGGCAGCGACTGGGGCCAACGTCCTGACTTTC. Translation: CASSSPGAATGANVLTF.

The chain employs TRBV3-1 (or the pseudogene TRBV3-2) and TRBJ1-6, with D perhaps matching TRBD1 (5 bases). V was cut by 0 bases and J by 7 bases, with 13 bases left in between. From germline, CDR1 is LGHDT and CDR2 YNNKEL (reference sequence). This CDR3 has 16 amino acids. The CDR3: CASSQDDWGENSPLHF. CDR3 bases: TGTGCCAGCAGCCAAGACGATTGGGGCGAGAATTCACCCCTCCACTTT.

The CDR3 region is CASSDWSGGKEVGETQYF. The CDR3 DNA is TGTGCCAGCAGCGACTGGTCGGGCGGGAAGGAGGTTGGCGAGACCCAGTACTTC. This chain uses TRBV4-2 with TRBJ2-5, with D maybe TRBD2 (6 bases). The CDR3 consists of 18 residues. V lost 5 bases and J 5 bases, leaving 27 bases between the germline ends. Germline CDR1 LGHNA, CDR2 YNFKEQ.

The chain's CDR3 is CASSPAVAGVGTQYF. The CDR3 DNA follows: TGTGCCAGCAGCCCAGCCGTAGCGGGGGTAGGGACCCAGTACTTC. The rearrangement joins TRBV7-2 to TRBJ2-5; 9 nucleotides match TRBD2. V trimming: 5 bases; J trimming: 7 bases; junction bases outside the gene matches: 11. This CDR3 spans 15 amino acids. Germline assignment: CDR1 SGHTA and CDR2 FQGNSA.

The chain couples TRBV10-3 to TRBJ2-5, with 9 bases lining up with TRBD1. There are 14 residues in the CDR3. Germline-derived CDR1 and CDR2 are ENHRY and SYGVKD. Losses at the gene ends were 7 bases for V and 5 bases for J; bases not matched to a gene: 8. The DNA of the CDR3 is TGTGCCATCACCCGGGACAGGGAGGGGGAGACCCAGTACTTC. It encodes CAITRDREGETQYF.

The chain links TRBV3-1 (or the pseudogene TRBV3-2) to TRBJ2-7; D is uncertain. Germline V CDR1 and CDR2: LGHDT, YNNKEL (reference sequence). This CDR3 comprises 16 residues. Between the trimmed V and J ends, which lost 0 bases and 1 base, there was a span of 13 bases. The CDR3 coding sequence is TGTGCCAGCAGCCAAGATAGAATCGTGGGGTCCTACGAGCAGTACTTC. It is translated as CASSQDRIVGSYEQYF.